A single TCR beta chain is shown here with its context. It lacks a known antigen. Per-base quality was not reported, and no clone a single base away is much larger than it. The sample comes from a study of T cell responses to AZD1222 COVID-19 vaccine (TCRdb year 2021). Turning to the overall study: AZD1222 recipients given second doses at about 4 weeks or at about 12 weeks were pooled, since spike-specific TCR depth and breadth were not found to differ between the two schedules. Trial participants were enrolled by age into 18-55, 56-69 and 70-plus year subgroups, with around 150, 28 and 57 TCR-sequenced participants respectively. A total of 233 trial participants underwent TCR sequencing, of whom some 210 received two doses of AZD1222 and some 26 received two doses of the MenACWY control vaccine.

Trimmed from V: 3 bases; trimmed from J: 7 bases; junction bases lacking a gene match: 13. CDR1 and CDR2, looked up from the germline V gene (reference sequence), are SEHNR and FQNEAQ. From its cysteine to its phenylalanine, the CDR3 spans 16 amino acids. The CDR3 DNA has 48 bases and is translated from base 1. Taken with the paper, the label for time point translates to: baseline before first vaccination. The vaccinee samples were drawn from two UK trials, COV001 and COV002, one of which was a single-blind randomized controlled phase 2/3 trial testing AZD1222 (ChAdOx1 nCoV-19) in healthy adults. Trial participant PBMC samples were collected at day 0 and day 28 after the second dose for TCRbeta chain sequencing. The CDR3 regions of human TCRbeta chains were analyzed by immunosequencing. Regarding the original processing steps: Repertoire TCRs were matched against a reference library of SARS-CoV-2-specific TCRs generated with the MIRA antigen-specificity platform. Breadth was defined as the fraction of unique TCRs that were SARS-CoV-2-associated. Depth was defined as the fraction of total T cells that were SARS-CoV-2-associated. Using the MIRA data, each spike-specific TCR was mapped to the spike region that the TCR reacts to and placed in a CD4 or CD8 class. Log10-transformed breadth and depth values were compared by one-way ANOVA with Sidak's multiple comparisons tests. TCRdb provides this immuneACCESS table in a form limited to in-frame rearrangements. Some clones are lacking; in checked studies, under half of them reflect an unresolved V gene, and why the rest are absent is not known. The V and J calls and clone size are taken from that table; D and trimming were inferred from the DNA. The sample records more than 95,000 clones, around 89% of which are singletons. The top ten clonotypes cover approximately 7% of the sample.

What the study reported, not specific to this receptor: After two AZD1222 doses, spike-specific TCR breadth and depth were significantly higher than at day 0 and than in MenACWY recipients. In the small 56-69-year group, the increase in depth fell short of significance, most likely because of low power. Reportedly, close to half of the unique spike-specific TCRs recognized epitopes lying outside the regions that are mutated in the B.1.351 and B.1.1.7 variants. Conclusions about previously exposed vaccinees are limited because only six or seven AZD1222 recipients were SARS-CoV-2 seropositive at baseline. Participants were mostly white British, with more females than males. The authors suggested clonal diversity may have been underestimated. CD4 TCRs associated with the vaccine covered the entire spike protein, and the dominant responses were in regions 160-218 and 743-854. Because no day 14 peak-response samples were available, the repertoires could be characterized only after the peak T cell response.

The V and J genes are TRBV7-9 and TRBJ2-7; 9 junctional bases match TRBD1. The input for sequencing was peripheral blood, taken on day 0 of AZD1222 vaccination. This TCR derives from an adult in good health. The DNA reads as follows: TGTGCCAGCAGCTTGGGGATCCGGGACAGGGACTGGGAGCAGTACTTC. It specifies CASSLGIRDRDWEQYF.